The present T cell receptor (beta chain) was sequenced within a study of T cells in Graves' hyperthyroidism and ophthalmopathy. Across the whole study: Blood from the periphery was taken at initial diagnosis, before any treatment.

The CDR3 has 14 amino acids. The V end lost 6 bases, the J end lost 1 base, and 9 bases lay between the germline ends. RNA transcripts were the template for amplifying TCR beta CDR3 regions. HTBI primers were the set used in a first-round RT-PCR of the TCR CDR3. One entry per CDR3 protein, called by TCRdb with MiXCR from the multiplex PCR reads. The data show 490,000 or so distinct CDR3 sequences, around 20% seen once. Comment on this clonotype: Antigen specificity is unknown.

Broader study findings: Appearing also in blood were most of the thyroid clonotypes expanded above 0.001.

The authors obtained PBMCs from 7.5 to 10 ml of fresh peripheral blood. The chain uses TRBV12-3 or TRBV12-4 and TRBJ1-4, with D unclear. The sample comprised blood. The source of this sequence is a man aged 35-49 years with Graves' ophthalmopathy. The CDR3: CASRGGGTNEKLFF. The CDR3 DNA sequence: TGTGCCAGCAGGGGTGGCGGAACTAATGAAAAACTGTTTTTT.